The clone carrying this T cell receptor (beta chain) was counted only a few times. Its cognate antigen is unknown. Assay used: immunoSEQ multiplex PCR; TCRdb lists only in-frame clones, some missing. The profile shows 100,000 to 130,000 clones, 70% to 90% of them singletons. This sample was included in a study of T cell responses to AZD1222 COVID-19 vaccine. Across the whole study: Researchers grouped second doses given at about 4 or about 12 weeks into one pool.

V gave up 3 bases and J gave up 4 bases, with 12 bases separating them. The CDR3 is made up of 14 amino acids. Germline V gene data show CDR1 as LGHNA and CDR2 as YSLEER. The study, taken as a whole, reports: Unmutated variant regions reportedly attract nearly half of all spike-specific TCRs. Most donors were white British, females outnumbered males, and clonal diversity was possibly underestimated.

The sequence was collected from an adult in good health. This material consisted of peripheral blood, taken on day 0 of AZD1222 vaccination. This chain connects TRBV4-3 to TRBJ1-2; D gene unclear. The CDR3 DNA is TGCGCCAGCAGCCAGGAGAGGGTCCGCTATGGCTACACCTTC. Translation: CASSQERVRYGYTF.